Below, 13 T cell receptor beta chains from the same sample are listed, as sequenced in a study of cytomegalovirus exposure and HLA in healthy donors. In the PCR, 60 Vbeta and 13 Jbeta primers were used. The protocol was immunoSEQ multiplex PCR, while the TCRdb copy is restricted to in-frame clones and leaves out a portion. Here the sample spans 150,000 or so clones, approximately 80% being singletons. Sequenced sample: PBMCs. All receptors derive from a man aged 25 to 40 in good health and CMV-seropositive.

The J gene is TRBJ2-2, the V gene TRBV12-5; 7 bases match TRBD2. V was pared by 3 bases and J by 4 bases, with 5 bases of the junction left unmatched. CDR1 and CDR2 from the germline V gene are LGHNT and FRNRAP. This CDR3 region has 15 residues. The CDR3 DNA follows: TGTGCTAGTGGTTTAGGTGGGAGGGGCACCGGGGAGCTGTTTTTT. Amino acid sequence: CASGLGGRGTGELFF.

V and J are TRBV19 and TRBJ2-7; possible D gene TRBD1, 5 bases. Germline lookup yields CDR1 LNHDA and CDR2 SQIVND (reference sequence). The V end lost 3 bases, the J end lost 7 bases, and 10 bases lay between the germline ends. CDR3 size: 12 residues. The CDR3 sequence is CASSMRRGEQYF. In DNA, the CDR3 is TGTGCCAGTAGTATGAGAAGGGGTGAGCAGTACTTC.

This clone was observed a handful of times. This sequence joins TRBV7-3 and TRBJ2-5, with a tentative D call TRBD2 (6 bases). This CDR3 spans 14 amino acids. V was pared by 0 bases and J by 4 bases, with 9 bases between. From germline, CDR1 is SGHTA and CDR2 FQGTGA. The CDR3 here is CASSLTSGGETQYF. Here the CDR3 DNA reads TGTGCCAGCAGCTTAACTAGCGGTGGAGAGACCCAGTACTTC.

The chain links TRBV6-5 to TRBJ2-7, with D maybe TRBD2 (5 bases). Germline V gene data show CDR1 as MNHEY and CDR2 as SVGAGI. The V end was cut by 9 bases, the J end by 0 bases, with 15 bases between. The CDR3 has 14 residues. CDR3 sequence reads: CASKQGLISYEQYF. Here the CDR3 DNA reads TGTGCCAGTAAACAAGGACTTATCTCCTACGAGCAGTACTTC.

A few counts support this clone. The rearrangement uses TRBV10-3 and TRBJ2-5, with TRBD1 matching over 11 bases. V was clipped by 6 bases and J by 5 bases; unmatched bases: 20. The CDR3 consists of 19 residues. Germline V gene sequence: CDR1 ENHRY, CDR2 SYGVKD. In nucleotides, the CDR3 is TGTGCCATCAGCCGGACAGGGGGCGAACTACCGAACCTCAGGGAGACCCAGTACTTC. Encoded protein: CAISRTGGELPNLRETQYF.

The V and J genes are TRBV28 and TRBJ2-7; D is uncertain. Deletions cut 5 bases from V and 2 bases from J, with 13 bases between. The CDR3 length is 14 residues. Germline V CDR1 and CDR2: MDHEN, SYDVKM. CDR3 DNA sequence: TGTGCCAGCAGTCCTTTAGTCATTACCTACGAGCAGTACTTC. Translation gives CASSPLVITYEQYF.

Note on this clone: Relative to the germline gene, one junction end is altered; a read error may explain this. The rearrangement joins TRBV7-7 to TRBJ2-5, with D perhaps matching TRBD2 (8 bases). The CDR3 extends over 16 amino acids. The germline V gene encodes CDR1 SSHAT and CDR2 FNYEAQ (reference sequence). This CDR3 reads CASSREGAAGGETQYF. CDR3 sequence (DNA): TGTGCTAGCAGCCGGGAGGGAGCGGCAGGGGGAGAGACCCAGTACTTC.

The V call is TRBV27, the J call TRBJ2-2; 10 positions match TRBD1. With V trimmed by 5 bases and J by 1 base, 7 bases remained unmatched. The CDR3 is made up of 17 amino acids. Germline CDR1 and CDR2: MNHEY and SMNVEV (reference sequence). CDR3 sequence (DNA): TGTGCCAGCAGTGATACCGGGACAGGGGAGAACACCGGGGAGCTGTTTTTT. Its protein product is CASSDTGTGENTGELFF.

The rearrangement uses TRBV5-6 and TRBJ2-7; D unclear. Germline CDR1 is SGHDT and CDR2 is YYEEEE. This CDR3 comprises 14 residues. V lost 2 bases and J 2 bases, leaving 11 bases between the germline ends. For the CDR3, the DNA is TGTGCCAGCAGCTTACTGAGGCAGACCTACGAGCAGTACTTC. Translating it yields CASSLLRQTYEQYF.

This clone was counted once. This rearrangement joins TRBV5-4 to TRBJ2-7; 9 bases align to TRBD1. The junction had 2 bases not matched to a gene; V was cut back by 0 bases and J by 1 base. Germline CDR1 is SGHNT and CDR2 is YYREEE (reference sequence). The CDR3 runs to 15 residues. CDR3 sequence reads: CASSLAGQGSYEQYF. CDR3 nucleotides: TGTGCCAGCAGCTTGGCGGGACAGGGATCCTACGAGCAGTACTTC.

The genes are TRBV27 and TRBJ2-5; the D gene is possibly TRBD1 (6 bases). The J call could be wrong; TRBJ2-7 is a better fit for the DNA end. The CDR3 totals 12 residues. Per germline, CDR1 MNHEY and CDR2 SMNVEV (reference sequence). The CDR3: CARTGSLYEQYF. The DNA of the CDR3 is TGTGCCAGGACAGGTTCCCTCTACGAGCAGTACTTC.

The chain joins TRBV25-1 to TRBJ2-3, with D possibly being TRBD2 (5 bases). The CDR3 is 17 residues long. CDR1 MGHDK and CDR2 SYGVNS come from the germline V gene. The V and J ends lost 7 bases and 2 bases respectively, with 22 bases between them. CDR3 sequence: CASNRHLSGSYTDTQYF. The CDR3 DNA is TGTGCCAGCAATAGACATCTTTCGGGAAGCTACACAGATACGCAGTATTTT.

The gene calls are TRBV11-2 and TRBJ2-7; TRBD1 agrees at 10 bases. This CDR3 has 15 amino acids. Germline V gene data show CDR1 as SGHAT and CDR2 as FQNNGV. Losses at the gene ends were 5 bases for V and 0 bases for J; bases not matched to a gene: 4. The CDR3 bases are TGTGCCAGCAGCCGGACAGGGGGGGCCTCCTACGAGCAGTACTTC. Protein product: CASSRTGGASYEQYF.